Below, 8 T cell receptor beta chains from the same sample are listed, as sequenced in a study of cytomegalovirus exposure and HLA in healthy donors. Primers included in the PCR were 60 Vbeta and 13 Jbeta primers. Using immunoSEQ multiplex PCR, the repertoire was profiled, and TCRdb retains in-frame clones only, with some absent. The sample yields around 110,000 clones, around three quarters seen once. What was sequenced was PBMCs. The receptors originated from a young man in good health and CMV-seropositive.

The chain couples TRBV19 to TRBJ2-5; 13 bases map to TRBD2. V lost 5 bases, J lost 2 bases, and 5 bases stayed unmatched. From germline, CDR1 is LNHDA and CDR2 SQIVND (reference sequence). This CDR3 is built from 16 residues. CDR3 loop: CASSPGLAGVQETQYF. DNA for the CDR3: TGTGCCAGTAGTCCCGGACTAGCGGGAGTACAAGAGACCCAGTACTTC.

This sequence joins TRBV4-1 and TRBJ2-5; D is perhaps TRBD1 (6 bases). The closer fit of TRBJ2-7 to the DNA end suggests the J call may be wrong. CDR1 MGHRA and CDR2 YSYEKL come from the germline V gene. CDR3 length: 16 amino acids. As DNA, the CDR3 is TGCGCCAGCAGCCCTCAGGGGTCTCGGCCCATCCCCGAGCAGTACTTC. Residues: CASSPQGSRPIPEQYF.

The J gene is TRBJ1-2, the V gene TRBV7-8; 7 positions agree with TRBD1. V dropped 5 bases and J dropped 5; count of bases not matched to a gene: 17. The CDR3 has 17 amino acids. Germline-derived CDR1 and CDR2 are SGHVS and FQNEAQ. The CDR3 DNA is TGTGCCAGCAGCGACCCGACAGGGAGGTTTGGGGGGTATGGCTACACCTTC. Translating gives CASSDPTGRFGGYGYTF.

The genes are TRBV10-3 and TRBJ1-5; TRBD1 matches at 7 bases. This CDR3 contains 12 residues. Trimming removed 10 bases from V and 8 bases from J; junction bases left unmatched: 8. The germline gives CDR1 ENHRY, CDR2 SYGVKD. CDR3 nucleotides: TGTGCCACTACAGGGGACGGGGAGCCCCAGCATTTT. Protein product: CATTGDGEPQHF.

This clone was seen once. The chain employs TRBV7-3 and TRBJ2-3; 10 bases align to TRBD2. V shed 5 bases, J shed 1 base, and the junction held 3 bases outside the gene matches. Germline V gene data show CDR1 as SGHTA and CDR2 as FQGTGA. The CDR3 is 15 amino acids. For the CDR3, the DNA is TGTGCCAGCAGCCCTAGCGGGAGCCGCACAGATACGCAGTATTTT. This codes for CASSPSGSRTDTQYF.

V usage is TRBV5-1 and J usage is TRBJ1-1; no firm D call. Germline CDR1 and CDR2: SGHRS and YFSETQ. The V end lost 4 bases, the J end lost 1 base, and 8 bases lay between the germline ends. The CDR3 spans 13 residues. The CDR3 sequence: CASSGLSNTEAFF. The DNA for the CDR3 is TGCGCCAGCAGCGGACTTTCGAACACTGAAGCTTTCTTT. Complete variable domain (other parts from reference TRBV5-1 and TRBJ1-1): KAGVTQTPRYLIKTRGQQVTLSCSPISGHRSVSWYQQTPGQGLQFLFEYFSETQRNKGNFPGRFSGRQFSNSRSEMNVSTLELGDSALYLCASSGLSNTEAFFGQGTRLTVV.

The V gene is TRBV2, the J gene TRBJ2-7, with TRBD1 as a possible D gene (6 bases). The CDR3 totals 12 residues. Per the germline V gene, CDR1 is SNHLY and CDR2 is FYNNEI. Between the trimmed V and J ends, which lost 6 bases and 4 bases, there was a span of 10 bases. The CDR3 spells CASRQGIYEQYF. The DNA for the CDR3 is TGTGCCAGCAGACAGGGCATTTACGAGCAGTACTTC.

The chain recombines TRBV5-1 with TRBJ2-7, with D unclear. Germline CDR1 and CDR2: SGHRS and YFSETQ. There are 14 residues in the CDR3. V dropped 2 bases and J dropped 2 bases, with 11 bases sitting between them. The CDR3 sequence is CASSLTLGPYEQYF. DNA of the CDR3: TGCGCCAGCAGCTTAACCTTGGGCCCCTACGAGCAGTACTTC.